A single sample is the source of the 14 T cell receptor beta chains below, sequenced in a study of shared clonotypes between healthy human individuals. Libraries were prepared by immunoSEQ multiplex PCR; TCRdb keeps only in-frame clonotypes and omits some of them. The sample includes some 2 million clones, about 95% of them seen just once. Selected positively for CCR7 and CD45RO-negative, naive CD8 cells excluded terminally differentiated effector memory CD45RA+ cells. The sequenced material came from naive CD8+ T cells sorted from blood. These receptors all stem from a man aged 18 to 30 in good health.

The V and J genes are TRBV7-9 and TRBJ2-3, with 10 bases matching TRBD2. The trim removed 4 bases at V and 0 bases at J, leaving 4 bases unmatched. Germline V gives CDR1 SEHNR, CDR2 FQNEAQ (reference sequence). This CDR3 is built from 16 residues. The CDR3 DNA is TGTGCCAGCAGCTCCGGACTAGCGGTGAGCACAGATACGCAGTATTTT. Translated, it gives CASSSGLAVSTDTQYF. Variable domain in full (rest from reference TRBV7-9 and TRBJ2-3): DTGVSQNPRHKITKRGQNVTFRCDPISEHNRLYWYRQTLGQGPEFLTYFQNEAQLEKSRLLSDRFSAERPKGSFSTLEIQRTEQGDSAMYLCASSSGLAVSTDTQYFGPGTRLTVL.

This clone was counted once. The sample holds other DNA sequences that translate to the same CDR3. The chain couples TRBV27 to TRBJ1-1, with D perhaps matching TRBD1 (5 bases). This CDR3 has 13 residues. Germline loops: CDR1 MNHEY, CDR2 SMNVEV (reference sequence). The V and J ends lost 5 bases and 4 bases respectively, with 11 bases between them. The CDR3 DNA is TGTGCCAGCAGTGTTGGTGGGGGCACTGAAGCTTTCTTT. The encoded protein is CASSVGGGTEAFF.

V is TRBV2 and J is TRBJ1-6, with D possibly being TRBD1 (5 bases). The V end lost 4 bases, the J end lost 8 bases, and 12 bases lay between the germline ends. The V gene's germline CDR1 is SNHLY and CDR2 FYNNEI. The CDR3 has 14 residues. The CDR3 DNA reads as TGTGCCAGCAGTGGGCAGGGATGGGATTCACCCCTCCACTTT. Translation gives CASSGQGWDSPLHF.

Worth noting for this clone: Other DNA sequences in this sample translate to the same CDR3. The chain uses TRBV6-5 and TRBJ1-1; D is ambiguous. The CDR3 extends over 13 amino acids. Trimming pared 1 base from V and 3 bases from J, leaving 6 bases between. Germline V gene data show CDR1 as MNHEY and CDR2 as SVGAGI. In DNA form, the CDR3 reads TGTGCCAGCAGTTACTTGGAGGACACTGAAGCTTTCTTT. This translates into CASSYLEDTEAFF.

Concerning this clone: One base away lies a much larger clone, so this may be a sequencing read error. Here the CDR3 reads CASSLAITGELFF. In DNA form, the CDR3 reads TGTGCCAGCAGCTTAGCCATCACCGGGGAGCTGTTTTTT. The rearrangement links TRBV7-2 to TRBJ2-2; D gene uncertain. Trimming removed 0 bases from V and 4 bases from J, with 3 bases in between. This CDR3 spans 13 amino acids. Germline V gene sequence: CDR1 SGHTA, CDR2 FQGNSA.

The sample holds one count of this clone. The chain employs TRBV7-2 and TRBJ1-3, with 9 nucleotides matching TRBD1. CDR3 length equals 14 residues. The V gene end was trimmed by 5 bases and the J gene end by 8 bases; junction bases not matched to a gene: 7. Germline V gene data show CDR1 as SGHTA and CDR2 as FQGNSA. In DNA, the CDR3 is TGTGCCAGCAGCCCCAGACAGGGGGTAGACACCATATATTTT. Protein sequence: CASSPRQGVDTIYF.

CDR3 loop: CASSPRGSGEEQFF. As DNA, the CDR3 is TGTGCCAGCAGCCCCCGGGGTAGCGGGGAAGAGCAGTTCTTC. The J gene is TRBJ2-1, the V gene TRBV5-6, with 8 bases identical to TRBD2. The CDR3 runs 14 residues. Germline CDR1 reads SGHDT; CDR2 reads YYEEEE. Trimming removed 4 bases from V and 10 bases from J; junction bases left unmatched: 10.

V and J are TRBV2 and TRBJ2-2, with 12 bases identical to TRBD1. V was clipped by 8 bases and J by 4 bases; unmatched bases: 11. This CDR3 is built from 17 residues. Germline CDR1 reads SNHLY; CDR2 reads FYNNEI. The CDR3 is CASQSRDRGRRTGELFF. As DNA, the CDR3 is TGTGCCAGCCAGTCCCGGGACAGGGGGCGCCGCACCGGGGAGCTGTTTTTT.

This clone was seen once. The DNA of the CDR3 is TGTGCCAGCAGCCCGAGGGGGGCAGGCACCGGGGAGCTGTTTTTT. Protein sequence: CASSPRGAGTGELFF. The rearrangement uses TRBV6-1 and TRBJ2-2; D might be TRBD1 or TRBD2, each matching 6 bases. The CDR3 contains 15 residues. V lost 6 bases and J 4 bases, leaving 15 bases between the germline ends. CDR1 and CDR2 (germline): MNHNS, SASEGT.

The V gene is TRBV7-8, the J gene TRBJ1-4, with 8 bases lining up with TRBD1. The V and J ends lost 5 bases and 10 bases, in that order; junction bases with no gene match: 12. The CDR3 is made up of 15 amino acids. Germline V gene sequence: CDR1 SGHVS, CDR2 FQNEAQ. CDR3 loop: CASSLTGTGGRKLFF. In nucleotides, the CDR3 is TGTGCCAGCAGCCTCACCGGGACAGGCGGGCGAAAACTGTTTTTT.

This rearrangement joins TRBV7-9 to TRBJ2-3; D unclear. This CDR3 comprises 14 residues. Germline-derived CDR1 and CDR2 are SEHNR and FQNEAQ (reference sequence). The V end was cut by 1 base, the J end by 6 bases, with 11 bases between. The CDR3 DNA is TGTGCCAGCAGCTTAGACACCCTTGGGGATACGCAGTATTTT. Residues: CASSLDTLGDTQYF.

The chain has TRBV6-5 and TRBJ1-6; D is unresolved. V was cut by 10 bases and J by 2 bases, with 9 bases left in between. The CDR3 loop spans 13 amino acids. CDR1 and CDR2 (germline): MNHEY, SVGAGI. CDR3 DNA: TGTGCCACCTCGGACGCCTATAATTCACCCCTCCACTTT. This translates into CATSDAYNSPLHF.

The rearrangement links TRBV7-2 to TRBJ2-7; 14 bases fit TRBD2. The germline gives CDR1 SGHTA, CDR2 FQGNSA. The CDR3 is 16 residues long. V shed 5 bases, J shed 2 bases, and the junction held 5 bases outside the gene matches. CDR3 sequence reads: CASSTGTSGRPYEQYF. For the CDR3, the DNA is TGTGCCAGCAGCACAGGGACTAGCGGGAGACCCTACGAGCAGTACTTC.

The genes are TRBV6-5 and TRBJ2-3; D gene uncertain. Germline CDR1 and CDR2: MNHEY and SVGAGI. The CDR3 has 15 residues. V was clipped by 2 bases and J by 5 bases, with 14 bases between them. Written as DNA, the CDR3 is TGTGCCAGCAGTTACGAGGCTACGGTCGGAGATACGCAGTATTTT. Translating gives CASSYEATVGDTQYF.